A single sample gave rise to the 31 T cell receptor beta chains below, sequenced in a study of T cell responses to AZD1222 COVID-19 vaccine. Libraries were prepared by immunoSEQ multiplex PCR; TCRdb keeps only in-frame clonotypes and omits some of them. The table includes over 150,000 clones, 80% to 90% detected once. The sequencing here drew on peripheral blood, taken on day 0 of AZD1222 vaccination. These receptors were taken from an adult in good health.

The V call is TRBV7-9, the J call TRBJ2-7; 7 nucleotides line up with TRBD2. From germline, CDR1 is SEHNR and CDR2 FQNEAQ (reference sequence). V shed 6 bases, J shed 4 bases, and the junction held 6 bases outside the gene matches. The CDR3 is made up of 13 amino acids. The CDR3 DNA reads TGTGCCAGCAGTGGGCCCGGGGGGTACGAGCAGTACTTC. Translated, it gives CASSGPGGYEQYF.

This clone has only one observation. V and J are TRBV28 and TRBJ2-1; 12 bases fit TRBD2. Per germline, CDR1 MDHEN and CDR2 SYDVKM. This CDR3 spans 18 amino acids. Trimming removed 5 bases from V and 2 bases from J; junction bases left unmatched: 10. CDR3 in amino acids: CASSAMGLAGPTYNEQFF. Here the CDR3 DNA reads TGTGCCAGCAGTGCGATGGGACTAGCGGGCCCTACCTACAATGAGCAGTTCTTC.

The V gene is TRBV19, the J gene TRBJ2-1, with 10 positions matching TRBD2. V shed 3 bases and J 7 bases; nucleotides not matched to a gene: 6. Germline V gene sequence: CDR1 LNHDA, CDR2 SQIVND (reference sequence). There are 15 residues in the CDR3. The CDR3 sequence is CASSILAGVENEQFF. CDR3 sequence (DNA): TGTGCCAGTAGTATCCTAGCGGGAGTAGAAAATGAGCAGTTCTTC. Looking up the rest from reference TRBV19 and TRBJ2-1 gives the full variable domain: DGGITQSPKYLFRKEGQNVTLSCEQNLNHDAMYWYRQDPGQGLRLIYYSQIVNDFQKGDIAEGYSVSREKKESFPLTVTSAQKNPTAFYLCASSILAGVENEQFFGPGTRLTVL.

V gene TRBV6-5 combines with J gene TRBJ2-2; D unresolved. CDR1 and CDR2 (germline): MNHEY, SVGAGI. This CDR3 is built from 15 residues. V was pared by 0 bases and J by 6 bases, with 11 bases between. The CDR3 DNA is TGTGCCAGCAGTTACTCGATACGGCAGTCCGGGGAGCTGTTTTTT. It translates to CASSYSIRQSGELFF.

In DNA, the CDR3 is TGTGCCAGCAGCCGGCGGGGCGGGGGGCCCGGAGAGACCCAGTACTTC. Its translation: CASSRRGGGPGETQYF. The chain couples TRBV3-1 (or the pseudogene TRBV3-2) to TRBJ2-5, with 8 positions matching TRBD2. The J segment lost 4 bases and the V segment lost 4 bases, leaving 11 bases of the junction unmatched. CDR1 LGHDT and CDR2 YNNKEL come from the germline V gene (reference sequence). The length of the CDR3 is 16 residues.

This chain links TRBV5-8 with TRBJ2-1; either TRBD1 or TRBD2 may fit D (6 bases each). The length of the CDR3 is 14 residues. V was trimmed by 2 bases and J by 6 bases, leaving 12 bases between them. CDR1 SGHTS and CDR2 YDEGEE come from the germline V gene. The CDR3 DNA reads as TGTGCCAGCAGCTTAGCCGGGGGCGTCAATGAGCAGTTCTTC. It is translated as CASSLAGGVNEQFF.

The CDR3 sequence is CATSRAPLGDTYNEQFF. CDR3 nucleotides: TGTGCCACCAGCAGAGCTCCTTTGGGGGACACCTACAATGAGCAGTTCTTC. The V call is TRBV15, the J call TRBJ2-1, with D possibly TRBD1 on 6 matching bases. CDR1 LNHNV and CDR2 YYDKDF come from the germline V gene (reference sequence). CDR3 length: 17 amino acids. V was clipped by 1 base and J by 2 bases, with 15 bases between them. The complete variable domain, with remaining parts taken from reference TRBV15 and TRBJ2-1, reads DAMVIQNPRYQVTQFGKPVTLSCSQTLNHNVMYWYQQKSSQAPKLLFHYYDKDFNNEADTPDNFQSRRPNTSFCFLDIRSPGLGDTAMYLCATSRAPLGDTYNEQFFGPGTRLTVL.

The chain recombines TRBV7-9 with TRBJ2-5; D is tentatively TRBD1 or TRBD2 (5 bases each). Deletions cut 8 bases from V and 3 bases from J, with 19 bases between. Germline CDR1 and CDR2: SEHNR and FQNEAQ (reference sequence). There are 15 residues in the CDR3. The CDR3 sequence is CASFILDGAEETQYF. The CDR3 DNA reads TGTGCCAGCTTTATTCTCGACGGGGCTGAAGAGACCCAGTACTTC.

The J gene is TRBJ2-5, the V gene TRBV6-2 or TRBV6-3, with a weak D call TRBD1 (5 bases). CDR3 length: 16 residues. From germline, CDR1 is MNHEY and CDR2 SVGEGT. The ends were cut back, 2 bases at V and 1 base at J, with 14 bases in the middle. The CDR3 protein is CASSYGALGPQETQYF. The CDR3 DNA is TGTGCCAGCAGTTACGGGGCCCTCGGGCCCCAAGAGACCCAGTACTTC.

The J gene is TRBJ1-4, the V gene TRBV6-5; D is possibly TRBD1 (6 bases). Germline V gene sequence: CDR1 MNHEY, CDR2 SVGAGI. Trimming took 9 bases from V and 10 from J, leaving 18 bases between them. This CDR3 comprises 13 residues. CDR3 in DNA: TGTGCCAGTCAAAGGCCAGGGGCCGGAAAACTGTTTTTT. Translating gives CASQRPGAGKLFF.

This sequence joins TRBV7-9 and TRBJ1-6; 10 bases line up with TRBD1. Trimming at V came to 1 base and at J to 8 bases, leaving 2 bases not matched to a gene. CDR3 length: 15 residues. Germline-derived CDR1 and CDR2 are SEHNR and FQNEAQ (reference sequence). The CDR3 DNA is TGTGCCAGCAGCTTAGGGGACAGGGGACATTCACCCCTCCACTTT. Its protein product is CASSLGDRGHSPLHF.

The V and J genes are TRBV19 and TRBJ2-1, with D perhaps given as TRBD1 or TRBD2 (5 bases each). Trimming shortened V by 5 bases and J by 10 bases, and 18 bases separated the two germline ends. CDR3 length: 14 residues. Germline CDR1 and CDR2: LNHDA and SQIVND (reference sequence). The CDR3 loop is CASSSGGGTVEQFF. CDR3 nucleotide sequence: TGTGCCAGTAGTTCTGGGGGTGGCACGGTCGAGCAGTTCTTC. The full variable domain, its missing parts supplied by reference TRBV19 and TRBJ2-1, is DGGITQSPKYLFRKEGQNVTLSCEQNLNHDAMYWYRQDPGQGLRLIYYSQIVNDFQKGDIAEGYSVSREKKESFPLTVTSAQKNPTAFYLCASSSGGGTVEQFFGPGTRLTVL.

This clone has just one count. The chain joins TRBV30 to TRBJ2-3; the match to TRBD2 covers 7 bases. Germline CDR1 GTSNPN, CDR2 SVGIG (reference sequence). The CDR3 contains 14 residues. V trimming: 0 bases; J trimming: 1 base; junction bases outside the gene matches: 1. CDR3 sequence reads: CAWSVRGGTDTQYF. The CDR3, as DNA: TGTGCCTGGAGTGTACGGGGGGGCACAGATACGCAGTATTTT.

V usage is TRBV4-1 and J usage is TRBJ2-7; D is unresolved. Germline V CDR1 and CDR2: MGHRA, YSYEKL. Trimming took 4 bases from V and 6 from J, leaving 19 bases between them. The CDR3 covers 15 residues. The CDR3 sequence: CASSLDVQKIAEQYF. Written as DNA, the CDR3 is TGCGCCAGCAGCCTCGACGTCCAAAAAATTGCCGAGCAGTACTTC.

V is TRBV18 and J is TRBJ2-7; no firm D call. The CDR3 is made up of 16 amino acids. Germline CDR1 reads KGHSH; CDR2 reads LQKENI. The V end was cut by 1 base, the J end by 4 bases, with 17 bases between. The CDR3 coding sequence is TGTGCCAGCTCACCACGCGACTCAGCCCGGGTGTACGAGCAGTACTTC. Translating gives CASSPRDSARVYEQYF.

The rearrangement links TRBV6-5 to TRBJ2-7; D possibly corresponds to TRBD1 (5 bases). V was shortened by 0 bases and J by 7 bases, with 16 bases between the two germline ends. CDR1 is MNHEY and CDR2 is SVGAGI in the germline V gene. This CDR3 has 15 residues. The CDR3 DNA is TGTGCCAGCAGTTACTCGGGTCTCAAGGGGAAAGAGCAGTACTTC. Translation gives CASSYSGLKGKEQYF.

The chain couples TRBV27 to TRBJ1-1, with D tentatively TRBD1 (5 bases). The CDR3 extends over 15 amino acids. V was shortened by 11 bases and J by 0 bases, with 19 bases between the two germline ends. Germline CDR1 reads MNHEY; CDR2 reads SMNVEV (reference sequence). CDR3 sequence reads: CAAGAPRGMNTEAFF. CDR3 bases: TGTGCCGCCGGGGCTCCTAGAGGGATGAACACTGAAGCTTTCTTT.

This clone was recorded once. The chain carries TRBV6-5 and TRBJ1-2, with D perhaps matching TRBD1 (5 bases). The CDR3 totals 13 residues. Trimming stripped 6 bases from V and 7 bases from J, with 15 bases between. Germline CDR1 reads MNHEY; CDR2 reads SVGAGI. CDR3 sequence reads: CASRSQERGGYTF. The CDR3 nucleotides are TGTGCCAGCAGATCACAGGAAAGGGGTGGCTACACCTTC.

J is TRBJ1-6 and V is TRBV12-3 or TRBV12-4; D gene unclear. The CDR3 covers 13 residues. Trimming stripped 4 bases from V and 14 bases from J, with 15 bases between. CDR3 in amino acids: CASSYLGRMALHF. As DNA, the CDR3 is TGTGCCAGCAGTTACCTAGGGAGGATGGCCCTCCACTTT.

This clone is a singleton in its sample. V and J are TRBV29-1 and TRBJ2-3; perhaps TRBD1 as D (6 bases). Germline V gene data show CDR1 as SQVTM and CDR2 as ANQGSEA. This CDR3 region has 13 residues. Trimming pared 7 bases from V and 0 bases from J, leaving 11 bases between. CDR3: CSGSGHSTDTQYF. Here the CDR3 DNA reads TGCAGCGGATCGGGACATAGCACAGATACGCAGTATTTT.

The chain couples TRBV28 to TRBJ1-2, with D possibly TRBD1 on 5 matching bases. V was pared by 8 bases and J by 9 bases, with 22 bases between. The CDR3 is 14 amino acids. In germline, CDR1 is MDHEN, CDR2 SYDVKM. CDR3: CASGGTLPSRRYTF. The CDR3, as DNA: TGTGCCAGCGGGGGGACCTTGCCTTCCCGCCGCTACACCTTC.

The chain has TRBV20-1 and TRBJ1-5; no clear D. The germline V gene encodes CDR1 DFQATT and CDR2 SNEGSKA (reference sequence). Trimming removed 3 bases at V and 5 bases at J, with 8 bases between. The CDR3 consists of 12 residues. The chain's CDR3 is CSASIRDQPQHF. The CDR3 coding sequence is TGCAGTGCTAGTATAAGGGATCAGCCCCAGCATTTT.

The chain combines TRBV2 with TRBJ2-7; D possibly corresponds to TRBD1 (7 bases). The CDR3 totals 15 residues. Trimming removed 6 bases at V and 0 bases at J, with 15 bases between. Germline CDR1 reads SNHLY; CDR2 reads FYNNEI. CDR3 DNA: TGTGCCAGCAGACCCAGGGGGGATTACTCCTACGAGCAGTACTTC. Encoded protein: CASRPRGDYSYEQYF.

V usage is TRBV5-1 and J usage is TRBJ1-5; a weak D match, TRBD1 (6 bases). V was cut by 2 bases and J by 4 bases, with 10 bases left in between. Germline V gene data show CDR1 as SGHRS and CDR2 as YFSETQ. The CDR3 has 14 residues. The chain's CDR3 is CASSFPDRNQPQHF. In DNA form, the CDR3 reads TGCGCCAGCAGCTTCCCGGACAGAAATCAGCCCCAGCATTTT.

CDR3 nucleotide sequence: TGTGCCACCAGTGATCAGCGGGGGGTGAACACCGGGGAGCTGTTTTTT. Translated: CATSDQRGVNTGELFF. The chain has TRBV24-1 and TRBJ2-2; 9 bases agree with TRBD2. The CDR3 runs 16 residues. With 3 bases clipped from V and 1 base from J, the junction kept 2 bases outside the gene matches. Germline values: CDR1 KGHDR, CDR2 SFDVKD.

The chain couples TRBV3-1 (or the pseudogene TRBV3-2) to TRBJ2-5; D remains unclear. The CDR3 sequence is 14 residues long. V shed 4 bases and J shed 4 bases, with 13 bases lying between them. The germline gives CDR1 LGHDT, CDR2 YNNKEL (reference sequence). The chain's CDR3 is CASSLASPGETQYF. CDR3 nucleotide sequence: TGTGCCAGCAGCCTCGCGTCTCCCGGAGAGACCCAGTACTTC.

The rearrangement joins TRBV9 to TRBJ2-3, with 7 positions matching TRBD1. V gave up 4 bases and J gave up 2 bases; unmatched junction bases: 4. The CDR3 extends over 14 amino acids. Germline V gene sequence: CDR1 SGDLS, CDR2 YYNGEE. The CDR3 protein is CASSQGQYTDTQYF. The DNA of the CDR3 is TGTGCCAGCAGCCAGGGACAGTACACAGATACGCAGTATTTT.

The chain carries TRBV18 and TRBJ2-1; D remains unclear. V was trimmed by 3 bases and J by 5 bases, leaving 20 bases between them. Germline CDR1 KGHSH, CDR2 LQKENI. The CDR3 totals 17 residues. The CDR3: CASSPLRRLDRNNEQFF. The DNA of the CDR3 is TGTGCCAGCTCACCCCTCCGCCGGCTGGATAGGAACAATGAGCAGTTCTTC.

This chain links TRBV12-3 or TRBV12-4 with TRBJ1-2; D possibly corresponds to TRBD1 (5 bases). This CDR3 has 12 amino acids. The V end was cut by 8 bases, the J end by 4 bases, with 11 bases between. The CDR3 DNA sequence: TGTGCCAGCCACGACAGATTCTATGGCTACACCTTC. This codes for CASHDRFYGYTF.

V gene TRBV9 combines with J gene TRBJ1-1, with TRBD1 as a possible D gene (5 bases). Germline V CDR1 and CDR2: SGDLS, YYNGEE. The length of the CDR3 is 16 residues. Trimming shortened V by 0 bases and J by 4 bases, and 16 bases separated the two germline ends. CDR3 region: CASSVAPGPQVTEAFF. In DNA, the CDR3 is TGTGCCAGCAGCGTAGCTCCGGGACCGCAGGTCACTGAAGCTTTCTTT.

The chain recombines TRBV7-3 with TRBJ2-1; the D is unclear. The germline V gene has CDR1 SGHTA and CDR2 FQGTGA. This CDR3 region has 18 residues. V was pared by 0 bases and J by 3 bases, with 18 bases between. CDR3 nucleotides: TGTGCCAGCAGCTTAACCCCACCCAGCCAGGCTGGCTACAATGAGCAGTTCTTC. Protein: CASSLTPPSQAGYNEQFF. Using reference TRBV7-3 and TRBJ2-1 for the parts outside the CDR3, the full variable domain is GAGVSQTPSNKVTEKGKYVELRCDPISGHTALYWYRQSLGQGPEFLIYFQGTGAADDSGLPNDRFFAVRPEGSVSTLKIQRTERGDSAVYLCASSLTPPSQAGYNEQFFGPGTRLTVL.